What follows are 29 T cell receptor beta chains derived from one specimen sequenced in a study of T cells in Graves' hyperthyroidism and ophthalmopathy (dated by TCRdb to the late 2010s). Library generation was performed with multiplex PCR. The sequencing machine was an Illumina HiSeq 2000. The TCR beta CDR3 regions were amplified from the RNA transcripts. A first-round RT-PCR of the TCR CDR3 used the HTBI primer set with the Qiagen OneStep RT-PCR kit. TCRdb reprocessed the public reads (quality trimming at Q25 with fastp, clone calling with MiXCR) and kept in-frame beta chains. Entries that share a CDR3 protein sequence are merged under the most common genes and DNA. This sample gives 500,000 to 600,000 distinct CDR3 sequences in total; 40% to 55% of them show up just once. Of the sample, more than 7.5% falls within the top ten clones. Sequenced input: peripheral blood or thyroid tissue (not recorded which). The receptors stem from a woman between 18 and 29 years old with Graves' hyperthyroidism.

The chain is built from TRBV7-2 and TRBJ2-7; 8 bases are shared with TRBD2. CDR3 length equals 13 residues. Germline values: CDR1 SGHTA, CDR2 FQGNSA. After removal of 2 bases from V and 7 bases from J, the junction contained 4 bases not matched to a gene. This CDR3 is CASSLHRGREQYF. Here the CDR3 DNA reads TGTGCCAGCAGCTTACATCGCGGGAGGGAGCAGTACTTC.

In the case of this clonotype: At one end, the junction sequence differs from germline, possibly due to a read error. The rearrangement uses TRBV7-2 and TRBJ2-7; D gene uncertain. The germline V gene has CDR1 SGHTA and CDR2 FQGNSA. The CDR3 length is 13 residues. The CDR3 sequence is CAGSQRDSYEQYF. CDR3 coding DNA: TGCGCCGGCAGCCAACGCGACTCCTACGAGCAGTACTTC.

The CDR3 here is CASSSGKGTYEQYF. The CDR3 bases are TGTGCCAGCAGTTCAGGGAAAGGTACCTACGAGCAGTACTTC. The genes are TRBV12-3 or TRBV12-4 and TRBJ2-7, with TRBD1 as a possible D gene (5 bases). CDR3 length equals 14 residues. V lost 4 bases, J lost 2 bases, and 12 bases lay in between.

This chain joins TRBV7-2 and TRBJ2-3; the D gene is possibly TRBD2 (5 bases). Germline V gene sequence: CDR1 SGHTA, CDR2 FQGNSA. The CDR3 runs to 13 residues. V was shortened by 2 bases and J by 6 bases, with 9 bases between the two germline ends. The DNA of the CDR3 is TGTGCCAGCAGCTTACTAGCTAGGGATACGCAGTATTTT. Its translation: CASSLLARDTQYF.

The rearrangement uses TRBV5-1 and TRBJ2-2; perhaps TRBD2 as D (5 bases). Germline values: CDR1 SGHRS, CDR2 YFSETQ. This CDR3 has 15 amino acids. V lost 4 bases and J lost 2, with 12 bases in between. Written as DNA, the CDR3 is TGCGCCAGCAGCCCCGGACGGGGTAACACCGGGGAGCTGTTTTTT. The encoded protein is CASSPGRGNTGELFF.

V gene TRBV7-9 combines with J gene TRBJ2-5; 8 bases line up with TRBD2. Per germline, CDR1 SEHNR and CDR2 FQNEAQ (reference sequence). CDR3 length equals 16 residues. Trimming took 3 bases from V and 2 from J; bases not matched to a gene: 8. The DNA of the CDR3 is TGTGCCAGCAGCTTGACTACCGGGACTAGGCAAGAGACCCAGTACTTC. Amino acid sequence: CASSLTTGTRQETQYF.

This clonotype has at least ten counts. This chain uses TRBV9 with TRBJ1-1; 7 bases match TRBD1. The V segment lost 7 bases and the J segment 3 bases; nucleotides outside the gene matches: 9. CDR3 length equals 14 residues. CDR1 and CDR2 from the germline V gene are SGDLS and YYNGEE. The CDR3 DNA sequence: TGTGCCAGCCGACGGGTCAGGGGGGACACTGAAGCTTTCTTT. Residues: CASRRVRGDTEAFF.

This clonotype has a count of ten or more. The chain has TRBV19 and TRBJ2-2, with D unresolved. This CDR3 spans 15 amino acids. The germline CDR1 and CDR2 sequences are LNHDA and SQIVND (reference sequence). V was trimmed by 5 bases and J by 5 bases, leaving 15 bases between them. The CDR3 DNA sequence: TGTGCCAGTAGTCCCCGGCCATTTGGGACCGGGGAGCTGTTTTTT. Residues: CASSPRPFGTGELFF.

In this sample, this clonotype turned up many times. The chain has TRBV24-1 and TRBJ2-5; 9 bases align to TRBD2. The germline gives CDR1 KGHDR, CDR2 SFDVKD. Unmatched junction bases numbered 9, after V lost 3 bases and J lost 5 bases. This CDR3 has 16 residues. The CDR3, as DNA: TGTGCCACCAGTGATCCCACACTAGCGGGCTGGGAGACCCAGTACTTC. It encodes CATSDPTLAGWETQYF.

The chain is built from TRBV20-1 and TRBJ1-2, with 9 bases that match TRBD1. V trimming: 6 bases; J trimming: 5 bases; junction bases outside the gene matches: 7. The CDR3 length is 13 residues. CDR1 is DFQATT and CDR2 is SNEGSKA in the germline V gene (reference sequence). Here the CDR3 reads CSAPTGGNYGYTF. The CDR3, as DNA: TGCAGTGCCCCTACAGGGGGCAATTATGGCTACACCTTC.

Many counts were recorded for this clonotype. The rearrangement joins TRBV19 to TRBJ1-1, with 7 bases matching TRBD1. The junction had 12 bases not matched to a gene; V was cut back by 5 bases and J by 0 bases. Germline CDR1 reads LNHDA; CDR2 reads SQIVND (reference sequence). This CDR3 is built from 17 residues. For the CDR3, the DNA is TGTGCCAGTAGTCCCGGTGGCCTGACAGGGATGAACACTGAAGCTTTCTTT. Protein product: CASSPGGLTGMNTEAFF.

On this clonotype itself: Possible read error: a much larger clone is one base away. The V and J genes are TRBV11-2 and TRBJ2-7, with TRBD2 identical over 7 bases. CDR3 size: 17 residues. Germline values: CDR1 SGHAT, CDR2 FQNNGV. The ends lost 5 bases at V and 4 bases at J; junction bases unmatched: 17. The CDR3 DNA follows: TGTGCCAGCAGCACCTCGACTGGCGGGAGTCCGGCTTACGAGCAGTACTTC. Translating gives CASSTSTGGSPAYEQYF.

At least ten counts were recorded for this clonotype. This rearrangement joins TRBV27 to TRBJ2-7; D gene uncertain. V was pared by 1 base and J by 7 bases, with 14 bases between. Looked up from germline, CDR1 is MNHEY and CDR2 is SMNVEV (reference sequence). The CDR3 is 14 residues long. The CDR3: CASSLYGPQGEQYF. Written as DNA, the CDR3 is TGTGCCAGCAGTTTATACGGGCCACAAGGGGAGCAGTACTTC.

This clonotype was counted a single time. J is TRBJ2-2 and V is TRBV7-9; TRBD1 might be the D (5 bases). Trimming took 4 bases from V and 1 from J, leaving 13 bases between them. This CDR3 spans 16 amino acids. Germline V CDR1 and CDR2: SEHNR, FQNEAQ (reference sequence). The CDR3 reads CASSSTGFRNTGELFF. The CDR3 DNA is TGTGCCAGCAGCTCAACAGGTTTCAGGAACACCGGGGAGCTGTTTTTT.

This clonotype was seen more than once but under ten times. The gene calls are TRBV5-6 and TRBJ1-5; D perhaps matches TRBD1 (5 bases). This CDR3 spans 16 amino acids. Germline V gene lookup returns CDR1 SGHDT and CDR2 YYEEEE. V was cut by 3 bases and J by 7 bases, with 20 bases left in between. The CDR3 bases are TGTGCCAGCAGCTCCCGGGGGGGAGGGCTGAGGCAGCCCCAGCATTTT. Its protein product is CASSSRGGGLRQPQHF.

This clonotype was counted only a few times. The chain couples TRBV7-3 to TRBJ2-7, with 7 positions matching TRBD2. The DNA end lines up better with TRBJ2-1; the J call may be wrong. The germline V gene has CDR1 SGHTA and CDR2 FQGTGA. CDR3 length: 17 residues. For the CDR3, the DNA is TGTGCCAGCAGCCTCCCCGAGGCTAGCGGAGGATACAATGAGCAGTTCTTC. It yields the protein CASSLPEASGGYNEQFF.

This clonotype was observed a few times. The chain links TRBV6-2 or TRBV6-3 to TRBJ2-5; 7 bases align to TRBD1. After removal of 0 bases from V and 4 bases from J, the junction contained 2 bases not matched to a gene. Looked up from germline, CDR1 is MNHEY and CDR2 is SVGEGT. The CDR3 length is 14 residues. CDR3: CASSYSNRGETQYF. The CDR3 coding sequence is TGTGCCAGCAGTTACTCGAACAGGGGAGAGACCCAGTACTTC.

In its sample, this clonotype was seen a few times. A much larger clonotype is one base distant, so this may be a read error. V is TRBV20-1 and J is TRBJ2-7; 7 bases are a match to TRBD2. The junction had 10 bases not matched to a gene; V was cut back by 8 bases and J by 0 bases. The CDR3 extends over 14 amino acids. From germline, CDR1 is DFQATT and CDR2 SNEGSKA (reference sequence). The CDR3 nucleotides are TGCAGTACAACAGCGGGAACCGTCTCCTACGAGCAGTACTTC. This gives the protein CSTTAGTVSYEQYF.

This chain links TRBV24-1 with TRBJ2-1, with D hard to call. Trimming removed 4 bases from V and 4 bases from J, with 10 bases in between. There are 14 residues in the CDR3. The germline gives CDR1 KGHDR, CDR2 SFDVKD. The CDR3 here is CATSDTDGYNEQFF. DNA of the CDR3: TGTGCCACCAGTGACACGGACGGATACAATGAGCAGTTCTTC.

V usage is TRBV20-1 and J usage is TRBJ2-5, with TRBD2 matching 12 bases. From germline, CDR1 is DFQATT and CDR2 SNEGSKA (reference sequence). V shed 2 bases, J shed 5 bases, and the junction held 6 bases outside the gene matches. The CDR3 loop spans 15 amino acids. As DNA, the CDR3 is TGCAGTGCTAGACCGGGACTAGCGGGCAATGAGACCCAGTACTTC. As protein: CSARPGLAGNETQYF.

The J gene is TRBJ2-2, the V gene TRBV5-4; D may correspond to TRBD1 or TRBD2 (5 bases each). Between the trimmed V and J ends, which lost 2 bases and 3 bases, there was a span of 8 bases. Germline V lookup: CDR1 SGHNT, CDR2 YYREEE (reference sequence). There are 14 residues in the CDR3. The CDR3 sequence is CASSFRGDTGELFF. The CDR3 region has the DNA TGTGCCAGCAGCTTCAGAGGGGACACCGGGGAGCTGTTTTTT.

This clonotype was picked up a small number of times. This rearrangement joins TRBV9 to TRBJ1-1; D is unresolved. The CDR3 totals 12 residues. CDR1 is SGDLS, CDR2 YYNGEE, per germline. V was clipped by 0 bases and J by 14 bases, with 14 bases between them. CDR3 protein: CASSVDLGEQFF. The CDR3 coding sequence is TGTGCCAGCAGCGTAGATTTGGGTGAGCAGTTCTTT.

The chain links TRBV13 to TRBJ2-5; D is possibly TRBD2 (6 bases). Per the germline V gene, CDR1 is PRHDT and CDR2 is FYEKMQ (reference sequence). Trimming removed 1 base at V and 1 base at J, with 7 bases between. This CDR3 region has 14 residues. The CDR3 coding sequence is TGTGCCAGCAGCTTAGACGGGGGCCAAGAGACCCAGTACTTC. Translation gives CASSLDGGQETQYF.

This clonotype was recorded once. V gene TRBV7-8 combines with J gene TRBJ1-4; TRBD1 agrees at 8 bases. This CDR3 is built from 16 residues. CDR1 is SGHVS, CDR2 FQNEAQ, per germline. V lost 4 bases, J lost 5 bases, and 9 bases stayed unmatched. CDR3: CASSSRDRTGNEKLFF. CDR3 DNA sequence: TGTGCCAGCAGCTCTCGAGACAGGACAGGGAATGAAAAACTGTTTTTT.

This clonotype was picked up many times. V is TRBV4-3 and J is TRBJ2-7; D is unclear. The germline V gene has CDR1 LGHNA and CDR2 YSLEER. This CDR3 has 15 amino acids. Deletions cut 0 bases from V and 3 bases from J, with 12 bases between. The DNA of the CDR3 is TGCGCCAGCAGCCAAGATCTATATAGAGTCTACGAGCAGTACTTC. Amino acids: CASSQDLYRVYEQYF.

The V call is TRBV5-1, the J call TRBJ1-5, with TRBD1 identical over 8 bases. This CDR3 has 15 amino acids. Germline-derived CDR1 and CDR2 are SGHRS and YFSETQ. J gave up 6 bases and V 4 bases, and 9 bases lay outside the gene matches. This CDR3 reads CASSTPGQALQPQHF. The CDR3 coding sequence is TGCGCCAGCAGCACACCGGGACAGGCGCTTCAGCCCCAGCATTTT. The complete variable domain, with remaining parts taken from reference TRBV5-1 and TRBJ1-5, reads KAGVTQTPRYLIKTRGQQVTLSCSPISGHRSVSWYQQTPGQGLQFLFEYFSETQRNKGNFPGRFSGRQFSNSRSEMNVSTLELGDSALYLCASSTPGQALQPQHFGDGTRLSIL.

This clonotype was seen ten or more times. This chain joins TRBV7-3 and TRBJ1-1; 8 bases are shared with TRBD1. The germline CDR1 and CDR2 sequences are SGHTA and FQGTGA. This CDR3 has 14 amino acids. V lost 5 bases to trimming and J lost 3 bases; unmatched junction nucleotides: 5. The CDR3 region is CASSATGGYTEAFF. DNA of the CDR3: TGTGCCAGCAGCGCTACAGGGGGATACACTGAAGCTTTCTTT.

This clonotype came up many times. The chain carries TRBV20-1 and TRBJ2-7; 8 positions agree with TRBD1. CDR1 DFQATT and CDR2 SNEGSKA come from the germline V gene (reference sequence). This CDR3 is built from 14 residues. With 4 bases clipped from V and 3 bases from J, the junction kept 8 bases outside the gene matches. The CDR3 DNA follows: TGCAGTGCTACCCTCGGACAGGGCTTCTACGAGCAGTACTTC. It yields the protein CSATLGQGFYEQYF.

This clonotype occurred many times. V and J are TRBV19 and TRBJ2-7; 12 nucleotides line up with TRBD2. CDR1 is LNHDA, CDR2 SQIVND, per germline (reference sequence). V lost 0 bases, J lost 4 bases, and 7 bases stayed unmatched. This CDR3 is 17 amino acids long. CDR3 nucleotides: TGTGCCAGTAGTATAGACGCTAGCGGGAGGGCCGCTTACGAGCAGTACTTC. It encodes CASSIDASGRAAYEQYF.